A single count supports the clone carrying this TCR beta chain. Its antigen is not known. The data stem from a study of cytomegalovirus exposure and HLA in healthy donors. On the study more broadly: Unique TCRs from HLA-typed donors, 85 million to 100 million of them, were held in an early data release. Overall study results and limits: Accounts indicate the classifier identified cytomegalovirus status with strong specificity and sensitivity. Sequencing depth across donors, presence/absence analyses assumed, was roughly uniform.

The V and J ends lost 8 bases and 11 bases respectively, with 18 bases between them. Germline CDR1 is SQVTM and CDR2 is ANQGSEA. This CDR3 has 12 residues. Use of 60 Vbeta and 13 Jbeta primers characterized the PCR. Method: immunoSEQ multiplex PCR; TCRdb's copy keeps in-frame clones and lacks some. The table has 150,000 to 190,000 clones, approximately 81% seen once. This chain links TRBV29-1 with TRBJ1-4; the D is unclear. The sequence came from a man aged 18 to 30 in good health and CMV-seronegative. Sequencing was performed on PBMCs. The CDR3 DNA sequence: TGCAGCACAGCCCGGCTAACGGGGAAACTGTTTTTT. Translating it yields CSTARLTGKLFF. Complete variable domain (other parts from reference TRBV29-1 and TRBJ1-4): SAVISQKPSRDICQRGTSLTIQCQVDSQVTMMFWYRQQPGQSLTLIATANQGSEATYESGFVIDKFPISRPNLTFSTLTVSNMSPEDSSIYLCSTARLTGKLFFGSGTQLSVL.